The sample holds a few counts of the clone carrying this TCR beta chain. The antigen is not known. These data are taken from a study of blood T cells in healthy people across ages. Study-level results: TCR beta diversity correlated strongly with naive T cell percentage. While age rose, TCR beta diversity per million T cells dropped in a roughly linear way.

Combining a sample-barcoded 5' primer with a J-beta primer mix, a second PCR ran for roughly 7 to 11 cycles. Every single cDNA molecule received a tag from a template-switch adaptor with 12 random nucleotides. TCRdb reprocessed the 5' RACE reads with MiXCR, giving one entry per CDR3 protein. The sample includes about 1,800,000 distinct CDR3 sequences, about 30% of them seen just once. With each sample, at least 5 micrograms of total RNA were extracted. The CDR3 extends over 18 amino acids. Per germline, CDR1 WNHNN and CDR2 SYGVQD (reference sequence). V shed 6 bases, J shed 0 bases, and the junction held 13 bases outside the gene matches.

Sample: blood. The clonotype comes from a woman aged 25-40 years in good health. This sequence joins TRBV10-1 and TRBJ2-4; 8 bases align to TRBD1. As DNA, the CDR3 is TGCGCCAGCAGGTCGGACAGGGATGAGTATCTAGCCAAAAACATTCAGTACTTC. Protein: CASRSDRDEYLAKNIQYF.